This TCR beta chain was recovered during a study of cytomegalovirus exposure and HLA in healthy donors. Separate from the roughly 610-subject first cohort, the approximately 130-subject validation cohort was the one that the donors belonged to. Trimming took 7 bases from V and 3 from J, leaving 12 bases between them. This CDR3 is 13 amino acids long. Germline V gives CDR1 MNHNS, CDR2 SASEGT. Findings and limits, study-wide: According to the study, roughly 160 TCR beta chains were cytomegalovirus-associated.

The data were produced by immunoSEQ multiplex PCR, yet TCRdb's version contains in-frame clones alone and is incomplete. The sample yields about 64,000 clones, about 95% seen once. Turning to this clone: As yet, its antigen is unknown. Other nucleotide sequences in the sample specify the same CDR3.

The clonotype originates from a woman under 30 in good health and CMV-seropositive. Sequencing input: PBMCs. The rearrangement uses TRBV6-1 and TRBJ1-1; D is possibly TRBD1 (5 bases). The CDR3 region is CASNYLGDTEAFF. Written as DNA, the CDR3 is TGTGCCAGCAACTACCTAGGGGACACTGAAGCTTTCTTT.